The clone carrying this T cell receptor beta chain was recorded many times. The antigen is not known. These data are taken from a study of early T cells in non-severe SARS-CoV-2 infection. Study-level information: The chains were unpaired, and the sequenced material was bulk RNA from unsorted whole blood.

Study-wide findings and caveats: The study's VDJdb matching favored anti-spike CD8 responses and missed private and CD4 specificities.

The CDR3 totals 17 residues. CDR1 is SEHNR, CDR2 FQNEAQ, per germline (reference sequence). After removal of 1 base from V and 3 bases from J, the junction contained 6 bases not matched to a gene. Individual cDNA molecules were tagged with unique molecular identifiers, the study reported. TCRdb analysed the 5' RACE reads with MiXCR anew, one entry per CDR3 protein. The sample holds 25,000 to 30,000 distinct CDR3 sequences, 5.4% seen once. This sequence was found in an adult who was a healthcare worker with PCR-confirmed SARS-CoV-2 infection or an uninfected control (not recorded which). The chain joins TRBV7-9 to TRBJ2-3; 11 nucleotides match TRBD2. The sample taken for sequencing was whole blood. Here the CDR3 reads CASSLEASGGPTDTQYF. CDR3 nucleotides: TGTGCCAGCAGCTTAGAGGCTAGCGGGGGGCCGACAGATACGCAGTATTTT.